The 25 T cell receptor beta chains below come from one sample, sequenced in a study of memory CD4+ T cells and cytomegalovirus serostatus. The sort gate was single viable CD3+CD4+CD8-CD45RO+ cells for memory CD4+ T cells. TCRdb's copy holds only in-frame clones and misses some; the assay was immunoSEQ multiplex PCR. The sample contains around 45,000 clones, around 80% of which appear only once. Sequencing used memory CD4+ T cells from blood. These receptors were taken from an adult in good health and CMV-seronegative.

The J gene is TRBJ1-5, the V gene TRBV2; D may be TRBD1 (5 bases). The V gene lost 6 bases and the J gene lost 4 bases, with 13 bases spanning the gap. Germline CDR1 SNHLY, CDR2 FYNNEI. CDR3 length: 14 residues. The CDR3 DNA sequence: TGTGCCAGCAGGGCGACAGTATTGAATCAGCCCCAGCATTTT. Protein product: CASRATVLNQPQHF.

The CDR3, as DNA: TGTGCCAGCAGCACCGGACAGGGGAAACATGGCTACACCTTC. Protein: CASSTGQGKHGYTF. The genes are TRBV7-9 and TRBJ1-2; 9 nucleotides line up with TRBD1. From germline, CDR1 is SEHNR and CDR2 FQNEAQ (reference sequence). V was clipped by 5 bases and J by 6 bases; unmatched bases: 7. CDR3 length: 14 amino acids.

CDR3 DNA sequence: TGTGCCAGCACACCGACCGGGGGGGCCAGGACCGGGGAGCTGTTTTTT. Its protein product is CASTPTGGARTGELFF. The chain combines TRBV2 with TRBJ2-2; 8 positions agree with TRBD2. The CDR3 loop spans 16 amino acids. Looked up from germline, CDR1 is SNHLY and CDR2 is FYNNEI. Germline trimming cut 7 bases from V and 5 bases from J; bases unmatched to any gene: 12.

J is TRBJ2-4 and V is TRBV9, with 7 bases fitting TRBD2. The CDR3 length is 16 residues. The germline V gene encodes CDR1 SGDLS and CDR2 YYNGEE. Trimming took 0 bases from V and 1 from J; bases not matched to a gene: 4. CDR3 sequence: CASSVGGSGAKNIQYF. The CDR3 nucleotides are TGTGCCAGCAGCGTAGGTGGTAGCGGGGCCAAAAACATTCAGTACTTC.

The CDR3 spells CASNDQMGYGYTF. CDR3 coding DNA: TGTGCCAGCAACGACCAAATGGGCTATGGCTACACCTTC. The V call is TRBV6-1, the J call TRBJ1-2; D is unresolved. Looked up from germline, CDR1 is MNHNS and CDR2 is SASEGT. The CDR3 is 13 amino acids. V was pared by 7 bases and J by 4 bases, with 13 bases between.

In this sample, this clone turned up a few times. The V and J genes are TRBV7-9 and TRBJ1-2, with TRBD1 as a possible D gene (5 bases). The CDR3 contains 12 residues. V lost 8 bases to trimming and J lost 7 bases, with 14 bases between them. Germline CDR1 reads SEHNR; CDR2 reads FQNEAQ (reference sequence). Here the CDR3 reads CASRRDRVGYTF. The CDR3, as DNA: TGTGCCAGCCGCAGGGATCGCGTTGGCTACACCTTC.

The V and J genes are TRBV5-3 and TRBJ1-4; maybe TRBD1 (6 bases). TRBV5-3 is placed among ORFs of uncertain function. V dropped 2 bases and J dropped 6 bases, with 11 bases sitting between them. The CDR3 is 14 amino acids. CDR3 nucleotides: TGTGCCAGAAGCTTAGGGGGGCGCGATGAAAAACTGTTTTTT. Translating it yields CARSLGGRDEKLFF.

The chain is built from TRBV15 and TRBJ1-2, with D possibly matching TRBD1 (5 bases). Germline values: CDR1 LNHNV, CDR2 YYDKDF (reference sequence). The CDR3 is 13 residues long. V dropped 1 base and J dropped 2 bases, with 5 bases sitting between them. As DNA, the CDR3 is TGTGCCACCAGCAGAGGGGACAACTATGGCTACACCTTC. Encoded protein: CATSRGDNYGYTF.

This clone was observed a few times. V gene TRBV30 combines with J gene TRBJ1-1; D is possibly TRBD1 (5 bases). CDR3 size: 13 residues. V lost 0 bases, J lost 5 bases, and 10 bases lay in between. Per germline, CDR1 GTSNPN and CDR2 SVGIG (reference sequence). The CDR3 loop reads CAWSVKGVTEAFF. Here the CDR3 DNA reads TGTGCCTGGAGTGTAAAAGGGGTTACTGAAGCTTTCTTT.

The sample holds one count of this clone. V and J are TRBV7-2 and TRBJ2-3; 10 bases fit TRBD2. This CDR3 contains 16 residues. The V segment lost 2 bases and the J segment 2 bases; nucleotides outside the gene matches: 4. CDR1 and CDR2 (germline): SGHTA, FQGNSA. DNA of the CDR3: TGTGCCAGCAGCTTAAGGCTAGCGGGGGTCACAGATACGCAGTATTTT. This sequence encodes CASSLRLAGVTDTQYF.

The CDR3 sequence: CASSVVAERETQYF. CDR3 coding DNA: TGTGCCAGCAGCGTAGTAGCGGAGAGGGAGACCCAGTACTTC. The V call is TRBV9, the J call TRBJ2-5; TRBD2 might be the D (6 bases). Trimming removed 0 bases from V and 5 bases from J, with 11 bases in between. Germline assignment: CDR1 SGDLS and CDR2 YYNGEE. CDR3 length equals 14 residues.

V is TRBV15 and J is TRBJ1-5; TRBD1 is a possible D gene (5 bases). Trimming took 0 bases from V and 6 from J, leaving 9 bases between them. This CDR3 comprises 14 residues. In germline, CDR1 is LNHNV, CDR2 YYDKDF (reference sequence). The CDR3 protein is CATSRDRGSQPQHF. The CDR3 nucleotides are TGTGCCACCAGCAGAGATCGGGGGAGTCAGCCCCAGCATTTT.

The J gene is TRBJ2-7, the V gene TRBV28, with TRBD1 as a possible D gene (5 bases). V gave up 2 bases and J gave up 4 bases, with 6 bases separating them. The CDR3 spans 12 residues. The germline CDR1 and CDR2 sequences are MDHEN and SYDVKM. The CDR3 coding sequence is TGTGCCAGCAGTTTAGGGGCATACGAGCAGTACTTC. Its protein product is CASSLGAYEQYF.

The chain carries TRBV5-1 and TRBJ2-2; D might be TRBD1 or TRBD2, each matching 5 bases. V gave up 4 bases and J gave up 6 bases, with 10 bases separating them. The germline CDR1 and CDR2 sequences are SGHRS and YFSETQ. This CDR3 comprises 13 residues. In nucleotides, the CDR3 is TGCGCCAGCAGCCCAGGGAGAGCCGGGGAGCTGTTTTTT. Protein sequence: CASSPGRAGELFF. The full variable domain, with the rest looked up from reference TRBV5-1 and TRBJ2-2, is KAGVTQTPRYLIKTRGQQVTLSCSPISGHRSVSWYQQTPGQGLQFLFEYFSETQRNKGNFPGRFSGRQFSNSRSEMNVSTLELGDSALYLCASSPGRAGELFFGEGSRLTVL.

V is TRBV10-3 and J is TRBJ1-1; 9 nucleotides match TRBD1. The CDR3 is made up of 14 amino acids. The germline V gene encodes CDR1 ENHRY and CDR2 SYGVKD. V shed 6 bases, J shed 6 bases, and the junction held 8 bases outside the gene matches. The CDR3 protein is CAIRGTGRFSEAFF. CDR3 coding DNA: TGTGCCATCAGGGGGACAGGGAGGTTCTCTGAAGCTTTCTTT.

This clone was seen more than once but under ten times. The chain recombines TRBV2 with TRBJ1-1; D is unresolved. V lost 4 bases and J lost 1, with 13 bases in between. Germline values: CDR1 SNHLY, CDR2 FYNNEI. CDR3 length: 15 amino acids. The CDR3 loop is CASSVRAGTNTEAFF. In DNA, the CDR3 is TGTGCCAGCAGTGTTAGGGCAGGAACGAACACTGAAGCTTTCTTT.

This chain connects TRBV6-1 to TRBJ2-7, with D perhaps TRBD2 (7 bases). The CDR3 has 14 residues. Germline lookup yields CDR1 MNHNS and CDR2 SASEGT. V lost 3 bases and J 4 bases, leaving 13 bases between the germline ends. Here the CDR3 DNA reads TGTGCCAGCAGTGAGGGGGCGGGGGAATACGAGCAGTACTTC. Amino acids: CASSEGAGEYEQYF.

This clone is classed as medium-sized. The chain carries TRBV2 and TRBJ1-2; D is ambiguous. Germline assignment: CDR1 SNHLY and CDR2 FYNNEI. V lost 5 bases and J lost 3, with 4 bases in between. The length of the CDR3 is 11 residues. The CDR3 is CASSTDYGYTF. CDR3 in DNA: TGTGCCAGCAGTACAGACTATGGCTACACCTTC.

The J gene is TRBJ1-4, the V gene TRBV5-1; D is unclear. The CDR3 runs to 13 residues. In germline, CDR1 is SGHRS, CDR2 YFSETQ. V was cut by 0 bases and J by 5 bases, with 5 bases left in between. CDR3 loop: CASSLGHNEKLFF. As DNA, the CDR3 is TGCGCCAGCAGCTTGGGACACAATGAAAAACTGTTTTTT.

The chain recombines TRBV15 with TRBJ1-5; D possibly corresponds to TRBD1 (6 bases). Germline CDR1 LNHNV, CDR2 YYDKDF (reference sequence). CDR3 length equals 12 residues. The V end was cut by 2 bases, the J end by 7 bases, with 6 bases between. The CDR3 DNA reads TGTGCCACCAGCAGACAGGGGCAGCCCCAGCATTTT. It translates to CATSRQGQPQHF.

This clone has just a few counts. This chain uses TRBV19 with TRBJ2-5, with D perhaps matching TRBD1 or TRBD2 (5 bases each). V was clipped by 3 bases and J by 6 bases, with 17 bases between them. Germline V gene data show CDR1 as LNHDA and CDR2 as SQIVND (reference sequence). The CDR3 has 15 amino acids. The DNA of the CDR3 is TGTGCCAGTAGTATCGTCGATGTGGGGGTGAAGACCCAGTACTTC. This codes for CASSIVDVGVKTQYF.

This chain connects TRBV11-2 to TRBJ1-2; D may be TRBD1 (6 bases). The V end was cut by 5 bases, the J end by 13 bases, with 14 bases between. Germline CDR1 and CDR2: SGHAT and FQNNGV. This CDR3 region has 11 residues. The CDR3 coding sequence is TGTGCCAGCAGCCCTGGGACATCCCCCACCTTC. Translating gives CASSPGTSPTF.

In DNA, the CDR3 is TGTGCCAGCAGCTTGAGGGTCGGCCTTACCGGCACAGATACGCAGTATTTT. Translating gives CASSLRVGLTGTDTQYF. The rearrangement links TRBV5-6 to TRBJ2-3, with D uncertain. V lost 1 base, J lost 1 base, and 16 bases lay in between. This CDR3 comprises 17 residues. Germline-derived CDR1 and CDR2 are SGHDT and YYEEEE.

This clone was seen just once. This chain uses TRBV10-3 with TRBJ2-7; tentatively, D is TRBD1 (6 bases). CDR3 length: 12 residues. From germline, CDR1 is ENHRY and CDR2 SYGVKD. Trimming removed 6 bases at V and 6 bases at J, with 12 bases between. The CDR3 here is CAIRDRVGEQYF. CDR3 nucleotide sequence: TGTGCCATCAGGGACAGAGTAGGCGAGCAGTACTTC.

This clone has more than one count but fewer than ten. The chain couples TRBV30 to TRBJ1-1; D is possibly TRBD1 (6 bases). The germline V and J ends were trimmed by 5 bases and 1 base, with 17 bases remaining between them. This CDR3 spans 15 amino acids. Germline values: CDR1 GTSNPN, CDR2 SVGIG (reference sequence). The chain's CDR3 is CAWGGQGIQNTEAFF. Written as DNA, the CDR3 is TGTGCCTGGGGGGGGCAGGGGATTCAGAACACTGAAGCTTTCTTT.